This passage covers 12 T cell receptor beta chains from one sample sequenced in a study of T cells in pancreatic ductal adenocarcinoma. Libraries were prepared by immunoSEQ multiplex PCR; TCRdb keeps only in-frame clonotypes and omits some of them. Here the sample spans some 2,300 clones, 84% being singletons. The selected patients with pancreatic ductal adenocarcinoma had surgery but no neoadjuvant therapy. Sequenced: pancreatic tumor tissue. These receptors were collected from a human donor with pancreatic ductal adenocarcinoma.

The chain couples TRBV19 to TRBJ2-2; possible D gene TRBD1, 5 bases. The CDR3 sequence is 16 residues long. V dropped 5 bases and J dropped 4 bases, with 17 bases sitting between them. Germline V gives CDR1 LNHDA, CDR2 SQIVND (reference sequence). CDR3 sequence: CASSLRPGSGTGELFF. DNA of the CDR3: TGTGCCAGTAGTCTTCGACCAGGGTCAGGCACCGGGGAGCTGTTTTTT.

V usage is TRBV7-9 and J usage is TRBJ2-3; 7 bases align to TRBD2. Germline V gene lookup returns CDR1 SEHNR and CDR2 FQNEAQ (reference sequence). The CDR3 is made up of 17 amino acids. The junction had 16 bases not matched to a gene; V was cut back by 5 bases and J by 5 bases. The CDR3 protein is CASSGGVWPDGGDTQYF. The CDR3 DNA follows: TGTGCCAGCAGCGGGGGGGTTTGGCCTGACGGAGGAGATACGCAGTATTTT.

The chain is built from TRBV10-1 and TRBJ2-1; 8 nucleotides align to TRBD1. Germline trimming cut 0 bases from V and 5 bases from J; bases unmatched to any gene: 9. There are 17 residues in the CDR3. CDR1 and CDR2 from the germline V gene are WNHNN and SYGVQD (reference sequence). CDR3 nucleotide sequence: TGCGCCAGCAGTGAGTCATGGACAGGGAATGGGGACAATGAGCAGTTCTTC. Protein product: CASSESWTGNGDNEQFF.

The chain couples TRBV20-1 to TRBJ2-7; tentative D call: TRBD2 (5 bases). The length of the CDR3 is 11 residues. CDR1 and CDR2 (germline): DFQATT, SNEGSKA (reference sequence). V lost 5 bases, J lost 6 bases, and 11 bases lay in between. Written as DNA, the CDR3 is TGCAGTGCTGGTCCGGGGATCGAGCAGTACTTC. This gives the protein CSAGPGIEQYF.

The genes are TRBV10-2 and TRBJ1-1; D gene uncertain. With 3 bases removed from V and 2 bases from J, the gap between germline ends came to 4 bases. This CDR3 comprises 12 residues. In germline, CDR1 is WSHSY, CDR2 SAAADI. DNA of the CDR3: TGCGCCAGCAGTGAAGCTAACACTGAAGCTTTCTTT. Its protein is CASSEANTEAFF.

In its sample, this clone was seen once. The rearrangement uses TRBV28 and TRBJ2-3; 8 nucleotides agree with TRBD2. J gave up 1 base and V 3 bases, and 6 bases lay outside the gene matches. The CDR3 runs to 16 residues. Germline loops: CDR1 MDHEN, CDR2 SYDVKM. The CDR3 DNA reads TGTGCCAGCAGTTTGGCGGGAGGAGGAGGCACAGATACGCAGTATTTT. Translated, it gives CASSLAGGGGTDTQYF. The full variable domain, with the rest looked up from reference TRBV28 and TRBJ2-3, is DVKVTQSSRYLVKRTGEKVFLECVQDMDHENMFWYRQDPGLGLRLIYFSYDVKMKEKGDIPEGYSVSREKKERFSLILESASTNQTSMYLCASSLAGGGGTDTQYFGPGTRLTVL.

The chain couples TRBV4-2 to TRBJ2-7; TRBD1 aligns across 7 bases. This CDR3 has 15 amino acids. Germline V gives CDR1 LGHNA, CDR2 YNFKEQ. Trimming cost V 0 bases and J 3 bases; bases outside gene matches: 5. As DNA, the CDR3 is TGTGCCAGCAGCCAAGATGCGAGGGACAGCTACGAGCAGTACTTC. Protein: CASSQDARDSYEQYF.

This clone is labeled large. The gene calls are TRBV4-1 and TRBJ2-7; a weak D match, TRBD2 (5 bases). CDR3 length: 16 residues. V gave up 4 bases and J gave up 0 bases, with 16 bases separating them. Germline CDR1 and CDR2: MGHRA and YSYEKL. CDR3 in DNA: TGCGCCAGCAGCCCCTCCTTTGAGCGGCACTCCTACGAGCAGTACTTC. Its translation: CASSPSFERHSYEQYF.

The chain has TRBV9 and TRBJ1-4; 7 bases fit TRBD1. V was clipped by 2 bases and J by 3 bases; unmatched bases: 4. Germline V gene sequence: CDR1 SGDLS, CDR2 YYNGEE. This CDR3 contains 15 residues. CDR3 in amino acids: CASSVAGTANEKLFF. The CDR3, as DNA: TGTGCCAGCAGCGTGGCCGGGACAGCTAATGAAAAACTGTTTTTT. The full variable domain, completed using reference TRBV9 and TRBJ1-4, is DSGVTQTPKHLITATGQRVTLRCSPRSGDLSVYWYQQSLDQGLQFLIQYYNGEERAKGNILERFSAQQFPDLHSELNLSSLELGDSALYFCASSVAGTANEKLFFGSGTQLSVL.

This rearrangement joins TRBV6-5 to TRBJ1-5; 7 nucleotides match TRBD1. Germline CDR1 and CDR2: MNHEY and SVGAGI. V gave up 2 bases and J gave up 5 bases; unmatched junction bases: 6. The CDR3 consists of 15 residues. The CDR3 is CASSYTTGEDQPQHF. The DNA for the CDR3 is TGTGCCAGCAGTTACACCACAGGGGAGGATCAGCCCCAGCATTTT.

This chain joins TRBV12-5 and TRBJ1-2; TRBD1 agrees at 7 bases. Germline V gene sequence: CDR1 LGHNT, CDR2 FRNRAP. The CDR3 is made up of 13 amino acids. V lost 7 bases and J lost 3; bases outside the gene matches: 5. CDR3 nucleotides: TGTGCTAGTGCCCTCGGGACAGACTATGGCTACACCTTC. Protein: CASALGTDYGYTF.

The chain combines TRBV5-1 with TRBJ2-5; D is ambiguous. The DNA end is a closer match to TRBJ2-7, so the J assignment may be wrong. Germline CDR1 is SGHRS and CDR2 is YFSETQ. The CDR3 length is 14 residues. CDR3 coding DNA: TGCGCCAGCAGCTTGGTTATTTTCGGAGCCGAGCAGTACTTC. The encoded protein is CASSLVIFGAEQYF.